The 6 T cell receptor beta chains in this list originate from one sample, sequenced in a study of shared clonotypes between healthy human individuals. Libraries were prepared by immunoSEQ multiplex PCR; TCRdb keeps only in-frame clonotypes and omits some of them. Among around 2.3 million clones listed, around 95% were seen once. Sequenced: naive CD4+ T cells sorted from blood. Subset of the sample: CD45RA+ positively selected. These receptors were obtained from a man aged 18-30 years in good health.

The CDR3 coding sequence is TGTGCCAGCAGCTTGGGACAGGTTGGGCCCAGATCACCCCTCCACTTT. Translated: CASSLGQVGPRSPLHF. V usage is TRBV5-6 and J usage is TRBJ1-6; D perhaps matches TRBD1 (6 bases). V was trimmed by 0 bases and J by 10 bases, leaving 17 bases between them. This CDR3 is 16 amino acids long. Germline V gene sequence: CDR1 SGHDT, CDR2 YYEEEE.

The CDR3 nucleotides are TGTGCTAGTGGAACCGGACTAGCGGGAGAGTTGGAGTTCTTC. It codes for CASGTGLAGELEFF. The rearrangement joins TRBV12-5 to TRBJ2-1; 13 bases are shared with TRBD2. The CDR3 sequence is 14 residues long. With V trimmed by 6 bases and J by 14 bases, 10 bases remained unmatched. CDR1 LGHNT and CDR2 FRNRAP come from the germline V gene.

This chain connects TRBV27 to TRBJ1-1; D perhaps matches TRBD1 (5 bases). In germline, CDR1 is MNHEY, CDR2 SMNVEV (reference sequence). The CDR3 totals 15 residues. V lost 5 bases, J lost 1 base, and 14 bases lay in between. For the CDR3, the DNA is TGTGCCAGCAGTCCCGGCGGGGCTGGGAACACTGAAGCTTTCTTT. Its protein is CASSPGGAGNTEAFF.

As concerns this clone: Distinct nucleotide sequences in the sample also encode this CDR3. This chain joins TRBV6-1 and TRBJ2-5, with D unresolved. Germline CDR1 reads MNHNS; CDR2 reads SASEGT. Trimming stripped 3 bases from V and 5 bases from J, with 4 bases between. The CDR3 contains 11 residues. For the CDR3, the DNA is TGTGCCAGCAGTGAGGGCGAGACCCAGTACTTC. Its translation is CASSEGETQYF.

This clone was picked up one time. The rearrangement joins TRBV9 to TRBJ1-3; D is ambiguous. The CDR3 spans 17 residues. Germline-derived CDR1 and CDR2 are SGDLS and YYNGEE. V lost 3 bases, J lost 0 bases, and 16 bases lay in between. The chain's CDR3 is CASSEFDTELSGNTIYF. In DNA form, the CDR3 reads TGTGCCAGCAGCGAGTTTGACACCGAACTCTCTGGAAACACCATATATTTT.

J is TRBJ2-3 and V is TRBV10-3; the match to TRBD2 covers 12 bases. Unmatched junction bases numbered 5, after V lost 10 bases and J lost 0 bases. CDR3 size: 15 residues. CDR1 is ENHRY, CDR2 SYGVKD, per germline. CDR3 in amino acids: CATRTSGTSTDTQYF. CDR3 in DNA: TGTGCCACCCGGACTAGCGGGACTAGCACAGATACGCAGTATTTT.